The 8 T cell receptor beta chains given below trace back to one sample, sequenced in a study of T-cell reconstitution after alpha-beta-depleted transplantation in children. TCRbeta library construction was performed incorporating unique molecular identifiers. MiXCR was run by TCRdb on the PCR reads, yielding one entry per CDR3 protein. The sample carries around 450,000 distinct CDR3 sequences, 43% recorded once. The specimen was PBMCs, collected before TCRalphabeta/CD19-depleted stem cell transplant. Source of these receptors: a girl aged 2-10 years with aplastic anemia, due to receive a stem cell transplant.

The chain carries TRBV6-1 and TRBJ1-3; D uncertain. V lost 3 bases and J 3 bases, leaving 6 bases between the germline ends. In germline, CDR1 is MNHNS, CDR2 SASEGT. The CDR3 consists of 13 residues. The CDR3 loop is CASSEQFGNTIYF. CDR3 DNA: TGTGCCAGCAGTGAGCAGTTTGGAAACACCATATATTTT.

The chain links TRBV5-6 to TRBJ1-1; no firm D call. This CDR3 region has 11 residues. Per the germline V gene, CDR1 is SGHDT and CDR2 is YYEEEE. With 4 bases removed from V and 9 bases from J, the gap between germline ends came to 10 bases. The CDR3 nucleotides read TGTGCCAGCAGCGTACAAGGAAAAGCTTTCTTT. Amino acid sequence: CASSVQGKAFF.

A few counts support this clonotype. The rearrangement uses TRBV9 and TRBJ1-3; no clear D. The germline V gene encodes CDR1 SGDLS and CDR2 YYNGEE. The CDR3 extends over 15 amino acids. The V and J ends lost 3 bases and 2 bases respectively, with 12 bases between them. The CDR3 loop is CASSARVGTGNTIYF. In DNA form, the CDR3 reads TGTGCCAGCAGCGCGAGGGTAGGAACTGGAAACACCATATATTTT.

The chain has TRBV5-1 and TRBJ2-1; 11 nucleotides align to TRBD2. Germline CDR1 SGHRS, CDR2 YFSETQ. This CDR3 spans 16 amino acids. Unmatched junction bases numbered 10, after V lost 4 bases and J lost 7 bases. The CDR3 spells CASSQDPGLADNEQFF. The CDR3, as DNA: TGCGCCAGCAGCCAGGATCCGGGACTAGCGGATAATGAGCAGTTCTTC.

The chain carries TRBV18 and TRBJ2-3, with 11 bases fitting TRBD2. V was clipped by 6 bases and J by 2 bases; unmatched bases: 4. Germline assignment: CDR1 KGHSH and CDR2 LQKENI. CDR3 size: 15 residues. CDR3: CASSYSGRATDTQYF. The CDR3 coding sequence is TGTGCCAGCTCGTATAGCGGGAGGGCCACAGATACGCAGTATTTT.

This clonotype occurred a few times. CDR3 protein: CASSAGVVADTQYF. Written as DNA, the CDR3 is TGTGCCAGCAGCGCCGGAGTAGTTGCAGATACGCAGTATTTT. The chain combines TRBV9 with TRBJ2-3; D not certain. Trimming removed 3 bases from V and 4 bases from J, with 12 bases in between. The CDR3 is 14 residues long. CDR1 is SGDLS, CDR2 YYNGEE, per germline.

The chain links TRBV7-9 to TRBJ2-3; TRBD2 matches at 7 bases. With V trimmed by 6 bases and J by 2 bases, 5 bases remained unmatched. Germline V gene sequence: CDR1 SEHNR, CDR2 FQNEAQ (reference sequence). There are 14 residues in the CDR3. The CDR3 sequence is CASRRKRDTDTQYF. CDR3 nucleotide sequence: TGTGCCAGCAGACGTAAGCGGGACACAGATACGCAGTATTTT.

The chain has TRBV23-1 and TRBJ2-1; 7 bases match TRBD2. TRBV23-1 is labeled an ORF, and its function is uncertain. The CDR3 totals 17 residues. The trim removed 6 bases at V and 4 bases at J, leaving 15 bases unmatched. The CDR3 reads CASSPAQAGACYNEQFF. The CDR3 DNA follows: TGCGCCAGCAGCCCAGCACAGGCGGGAGCGTGTTACAATGAGCAGTTCTTC.